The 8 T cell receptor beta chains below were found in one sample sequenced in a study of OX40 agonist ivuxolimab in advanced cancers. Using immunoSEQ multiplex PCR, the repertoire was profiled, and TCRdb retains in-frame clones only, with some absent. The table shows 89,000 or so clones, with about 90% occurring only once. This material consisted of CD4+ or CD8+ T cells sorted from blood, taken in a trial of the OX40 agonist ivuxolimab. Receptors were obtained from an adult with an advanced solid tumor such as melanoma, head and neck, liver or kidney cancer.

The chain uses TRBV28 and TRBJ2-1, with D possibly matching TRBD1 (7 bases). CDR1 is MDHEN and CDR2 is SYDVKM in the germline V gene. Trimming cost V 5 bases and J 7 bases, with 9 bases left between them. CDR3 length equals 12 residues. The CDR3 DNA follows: TGTGCCAGCAGTGCAGGGGGGAATGAGCAGTTCTTC. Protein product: CASSAGGNEQFF.

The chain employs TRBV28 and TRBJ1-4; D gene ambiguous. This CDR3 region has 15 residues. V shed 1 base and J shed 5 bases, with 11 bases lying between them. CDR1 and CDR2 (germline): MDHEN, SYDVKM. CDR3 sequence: CASSLYPDDNEKLFF. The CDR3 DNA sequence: TGTGCCAGCAGTTTATACCCTGACGACAATGAAAAACTGTTTTTT. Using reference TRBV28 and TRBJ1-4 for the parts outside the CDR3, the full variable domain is DVKVTQSSRYLVKRTGEKVFLECVQDMDHENMFWYRQDPGLGLRLIYFSYDVKMKEKGDIPEGYSVSREKKERFSLILESASTNQTSMYLCASSLYPDDNEKLFFGSGTQLSVL.

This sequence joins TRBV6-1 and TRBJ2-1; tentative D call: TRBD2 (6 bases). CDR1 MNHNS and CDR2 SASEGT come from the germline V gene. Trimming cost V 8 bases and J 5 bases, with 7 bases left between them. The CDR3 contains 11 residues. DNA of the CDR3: TGTGCCAGCCGGGAGAACAATGAGCAGTTCTTC. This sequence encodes CASRENNEQFF.

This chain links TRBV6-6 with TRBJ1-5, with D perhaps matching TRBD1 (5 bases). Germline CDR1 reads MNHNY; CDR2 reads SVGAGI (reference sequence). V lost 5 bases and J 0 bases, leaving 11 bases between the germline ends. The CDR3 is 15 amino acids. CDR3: CASSLGVGSNQPQHF. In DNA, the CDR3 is TGTGCCAGCAGTCTAGGGGTGGGTAGCAATCAGCCCCAGCATTTT.

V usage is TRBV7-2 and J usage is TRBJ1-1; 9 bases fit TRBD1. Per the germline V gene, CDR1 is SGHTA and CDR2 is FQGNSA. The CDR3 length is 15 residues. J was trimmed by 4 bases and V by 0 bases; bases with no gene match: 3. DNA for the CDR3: TGTGCCAGCAGCTTAGCCGTGACAGGGGGCACTGAAGCTTTCTTT. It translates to CASSLAVTGGTEAFF. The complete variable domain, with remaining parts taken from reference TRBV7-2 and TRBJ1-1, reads GAGVSQSPSNKVTEKGKDVELRCDPISGHTALYWYRQSLGQGLEFLIYFQGNSAPDKSGLPSDRFSAERTGGSVSTLTIQRTQQEDSAVYLCASSLAVTGGTEAFFGQGTRLTVV.

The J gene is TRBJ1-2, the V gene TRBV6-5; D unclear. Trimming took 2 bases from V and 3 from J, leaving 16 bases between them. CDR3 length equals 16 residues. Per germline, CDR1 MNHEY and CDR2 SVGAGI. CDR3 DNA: TGTGCCAGCAGTTACAGGACGGCCCTTTCACACTATGGCTACACCTTC. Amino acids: CASSYRTALSHYGYTF.

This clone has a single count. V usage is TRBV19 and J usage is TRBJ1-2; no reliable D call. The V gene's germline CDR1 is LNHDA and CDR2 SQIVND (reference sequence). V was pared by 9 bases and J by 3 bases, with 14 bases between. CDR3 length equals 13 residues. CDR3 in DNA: TGTGCCAGCAGACAACTCCCATACTATGGCTACACCTTC. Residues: CASRQLPYYGYTF. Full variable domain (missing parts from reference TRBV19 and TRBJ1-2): DGGITQSPKYLFRKEGQNVTLSCEQNLNHDAMYWYRQDPGQGLRLIYYSQIVNDFQKGDIAEGYSVSREKKESFPLTVTSAQKNPTAFYLCASRQLPYYGYTFGSGTRLTVV.

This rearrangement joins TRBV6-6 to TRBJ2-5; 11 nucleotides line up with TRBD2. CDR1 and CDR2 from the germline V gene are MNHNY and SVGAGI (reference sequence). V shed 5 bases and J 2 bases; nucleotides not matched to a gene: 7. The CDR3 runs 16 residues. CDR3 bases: TGTGCCAGCAGTCCGCCGGGACTAGCGGATCAAGAGACCCAGTACTTC. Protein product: CASSPPGLADQETQYF.